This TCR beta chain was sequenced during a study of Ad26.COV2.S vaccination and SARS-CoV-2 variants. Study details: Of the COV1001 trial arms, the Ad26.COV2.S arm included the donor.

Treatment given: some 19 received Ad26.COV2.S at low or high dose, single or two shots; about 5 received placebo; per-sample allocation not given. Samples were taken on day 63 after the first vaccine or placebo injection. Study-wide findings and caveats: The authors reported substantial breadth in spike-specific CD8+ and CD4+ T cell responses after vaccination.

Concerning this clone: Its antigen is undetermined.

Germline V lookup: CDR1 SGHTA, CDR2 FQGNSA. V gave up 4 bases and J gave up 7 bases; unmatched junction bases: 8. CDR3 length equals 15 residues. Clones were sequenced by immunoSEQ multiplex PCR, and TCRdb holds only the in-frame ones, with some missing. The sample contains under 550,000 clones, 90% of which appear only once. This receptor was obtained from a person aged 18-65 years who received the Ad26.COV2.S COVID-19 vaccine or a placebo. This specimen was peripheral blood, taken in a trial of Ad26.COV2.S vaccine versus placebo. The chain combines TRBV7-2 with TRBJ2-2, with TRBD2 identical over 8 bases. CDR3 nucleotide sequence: TGTGCCAGCAGCTCCCTAGCGGGCATGGACGGGGAGCTGTTTTTT. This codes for CASSSLAGMDGELFF.